The 17 T cell receptor beta chains below come from one sample, sequenced in a study of a mutant IDH1 vaccine in newly diagnosed glioma. TCRdb keeps only in-frame clones here, not all; method: immunoSEQ multiplex PCR. Altogether 100,000 to 150,000 clones are present, about 82% being singletons, with the ten largest covering under 7%. Specified time point: week 11, during vaccination. With topical imiquimod, each dose of the vaccine consisted of 300 ug of mutant IDH1 20-mer peptide. The antigens for these receptors are not known. Sequencing was performed on PBMCs, taken from a glioma patient whose treatment included an IDH1 peptide vaccine. These receptors originate from a man aged 40-50 years with glioma.

The table lists this clone with a few counts. The chain links TRBV10-3 to TRBJ1-1; no clear D gene. The CDR3 extends over 12 amino acids. V dropped 2 bases and J dropped 5 bases, with 6 bases sitting between them. The germline V gene encodes CDR1 ENHRY and CDR2 SYGVKD. Here the CDR3 reads CAISEGGTEAFF. The CDR3 DNA reads as TGTGCCATCAGTGAGGGTGGGACTGAAGCTTTCTTT.

The chain employs TRBV2 and TRBJ2-5; D may be TRBD1 or TRBD2 (5 bases each). The J call could be wrong; TRBJ2-7 is a better fit for the DNA end. CDR3 size: 13 residues. Per the germline V gene, CDR1 is SNHLY and CDR2 is FYNNEI. The CDR3 DNA follows: TGTGCCAGCAGTGGGGACGGATCCTACGAGCAGTACTTC. Translated: CASSGDGSYEQYF.

The chain links TRBV6-1 to TRBJ1-2; D call uncertain. The CDR3 loop spans 15 amino acids. CDR1 is MNHNS, CDR2 SASEGT, per germline. V was cut by 6 bases and J by 4 bases, with 18 bases left in between. The CDR3 DNA is TGTGCCAGCAGCCCAAGGGTCGGTTCCCTCTATGGCTACACCTTC. Translated: CASSPRVGSLYGYTF.

The gene calls are TRBV29-1 and TRBJ1-2; D gene unclear. The CDR3 extends over 15 amino acids. The germline V gene encodes CDR1 SQVTM and CDR2 ANQGSEA. The V end was cut by 0 bases, the J end by 2 bases, with 13 bases between. The CDR3 here is CSVEETSASNYGYTF. Here the CDR3 DNA reads TGCAGCGTTGAAGAGACATCCGCGTCGAACTATGGCTACACCTTC.

The rearrangement links TRBV18 to TRBJ2-1; D may be TRBD2 (6 bases). V was clipped by 7 bases and J by 2 bases, with 12 bases between them. Germline V gene data show CDR1 as KGHSH and CDR2 as LQKENI. This CDR3 spans 14 amino acids. The CDR3 DNA reads as TGTGCCAGCTTCATGGGGGGAGCCTACAATGAGCAGTTCTTC. It specifies CASFMGGAYNEQFF. Combining the CDR3 with reference TRBV18 and TRBJ2-1 gives the whole variable domain NAGVMQNPRHLVRRRGQEARLRCSPMKGHSHVYWYRQLPEEGLKFMVYLQKENIIDESGMPKERFSAEFPKEGPSILRIQQVVRGDSAAYFCASFMGGAYNEQFFGPGTRLTVL.

The chain is built from TRBV15 and TRBJ1-5; 10 bases are a match to TRBD1. In germline, CDR1 is LNHNV, CDR2 YYDKDF (reference sequence). The trim removed 5 bases at V and 0 bases at J, leaving 19 bases unmatched. The CDR3 runs 21 residues. CDR3 coding DNA: TGTGCCACCAGCTACCGAGGGAGACAGGGGGCGCAGGGGTATAGCAATCAGCCCCAGCATTTT. This codes for CATSYRGRQGAQGYSNQPQHF.

This chain connects TRBV5-4 to TRBJ1-3; D gene ambiguous. CDR3 length equals 15 residues. Trimming stripped 2 bases from V and 0 bases from J, with 9 bases between. Per the germline V gene, CDR1 is SGHNT and CDR2 is YYREEE (reference sequence). CDR3 sequence reads: CASSFQISSGNTIYF. CDR3 coding DNA: TGTGCCAGCAGCTTCCAGATTAGCTCTGGAAACACCATATATTTT. Based on the CDR3 plus reference TRBV5-4 and TRBJ1-3, the full variable domain is ETGVTQSPTHLIKTRGQQVTLRCSSQSGHNTVSWYQQALGQGPQFIFQYYREEENGRGNFPPRFSGLQFPNYSSELNVNALELDDSALYLCASSFQISSGNTIYFGEGSWLTVV.

The chain uses TRBV5-5 and TRBJ2-7, with D possibly TRBD1 on 6 matching bases. The V end was cut by 4 bases, the J end by 6 bases, with 11 bases between. Germline V lookup: CDR1 SGHKS, CDR2 YYEKEE (reference sequence). The CDR3 length is 12 residues. CDR3 sequence (DNA): TGTGCCAGCAGCGCCAGGGGTCTCGAGCAGTACTTC. Residues: CASSARGLEQYF.

This clone was detected only a few times. The chain uses TRBV7-2 and TRBJ1-2, with 8 bases matching TRBD1. V lost 5 bases to trimming and J lost 5 bases; unmatched junction nucleotides: 4. The CDR3 has 13 residues. The germline CDR1 and CDR2 sequences are SGHTA and FQGNSA. CDR3 sequence (DNA): TGTGCCAGCAGCGTTACAGGGGGGTATGGCTACACCTTC. Its protein product is CASSVTGGYGYTF.

This clone was counted only a few times. V is TRBV5-4 and J is TRBJ1-1; 9 bases are shared with TRBD1. The CDR3 totals 14 residues. CDR1 and CDR2 from the germline V gene are SGHNT and YYREEE (reference sequence). Losses at the gene ends were 1 base for V and 4 bases for J; bases not matched to a gene: 2. The CDR3 DNA reads TGTGCCAGCAGCTTGTGGACAGGGGTCACTGAAGCTTTCTTT. This sequence encodes CASSLWTGVTEAFF.

This clone has just a few counts. V is TRBV5-6 and J is TRBJ1-1, with D perhaps TRBD1 (5 bases). The V end was cut by 2 bases, the J end by 1 base, with 12 bases between. Germline V gene sequence: CDR1 SGHDT, CDR2 YYEEEE. The CDR3 has 15 amino acids. CDR3 loop: CASSFRGIGNTEAFF. For the CDR3, the DNA is TGTGCCAGCAGCTTTCGGGGGATTGGGAACACTGAAGCTTTCTTT.

The chain is built from TRBV5-8 and TRBJ2-5; 11 positions match TRBD2. The V and J ends lost 2 bases and 4 bases, in that order; junction bases with no gene match: 7. This CDR3 contains 16 residues. Germline values: CDR1 SGHTS, CDR2 YDEGEE. The CDR3 protein is CASSFFSGGAGETQYF. The DNA of the CDR3 is TGTGCCAGCAGCTTCTTTAGCGGGGGGGCCGGAGAGACCCAGTACTTC.

This chain links TRBV7-8 with TRBJ2-7; 10 bases line up with TRBD1. The CDR3 is 15 amino acids. Unmatched junction bases numbered 11, after V lost 6 bases and J lost 6 bases. Germline V gene sequence: CDR1 SGHVS, CDR2 FQNEAQ. The CDR3 DNA sequence: TGTGCCAGCAGTTGGGTGGACAGGGGGATTTCCGAGCAGTACTTC. This encodes CASSWVDRGISEQYF.

The V gene is TRBV6-5, the J gene TRBJ2-7; TRBD1 is a possible D gene (5 bases). This CDR3 comprises 12 residues. Looked up from germline, CDR1 is MNHEY and CDR2 is SVGAGI. V was shortened by 6 bases and J by 7 bases, with 13 bases between the two germline ends. The CDR3 reads CASSVSTEEQYF. CDR3 coding DNA: TGTGCCAGCAGCGTATCGACAGAGGAGCAGTACTTC.

The CDR3 sequence: CASSSGLAGARETQYF. The CDR3 coding sequence is TGTGCCAGCAGCTCTGGACTAGCGGGGGCCCGGGAGACCCAGTACTTC. The chain combines TRBV7-2 with TRBJ2-5, with 13 bases identical to TRBD2. CDR3 size: 16 residues. Trimming removed 4 bases from V and 5 bases from J; junction bases left unmatched: 7. The germline V gene has CDR1 SGHTA and CDR2 FQGNSA. Variable domain in full (rest from reference TRBV7-2 and TRBJ2-5): GAGVSQSPSNKVTEKGKDVELRCDPISGHTALYWYRQSLGQGLEFLIYFQGNSAPDKSGLPSDRFSAERTGGSVSTLTIQRTQQEDSAVYLCASSSGLAGARETQYFGPGTRLLVL.

The chain recombines TRBV6-6 with TRBJ2-2, with TRBD2 identical over 9 bases. Trimming took 2 bases from V and 5 from J; bases not matched to a gene: 6. The CDR3 has 16 amino acids. Germline V gene sequence: CDR1 MNHNY, CDR2 SVGAGI (reference sequence). The CDR3 DNA reads TGTGCCAGCAGTTACCCGACTAGCGGTCCAACCGGGGAGCTGTTTTTT. Amino acids: CASSYPTSGPTGELFF.

The chain carries TRBV9 and TRBJ1-2; 9 positions agree with TRBD1. The ends lost 1 base at V and 4 bases at J; junction bases unmatched: 5. The CDR3 covers 15 residues. CDR1 is SGDLS and CDR2 is YYNGEE in the germline V gene. The CDR3 spells CASSVIGDRAYGYTF. As DNA, the CDR3 is TGTGCCAGCAGCGTAATTGGGGACAGGGCCTATGGCTACACCTTC.